What follows describes a single TCR beta chain. The V gene lost 6 bases and the J gene lost 5 bases, with 11 bases spanning the gap. Germline values: CDR1 MDHEN, CDR2 SYDVKM. The CDR3 is 13 residues long. Libraries were prepared by immunoSEQ multiplex PCR; TCRdb keeps only in-frame clonotypes and omits some of them. The sample consists of hundreds of thousands of clones, around 87% of them appearing once. The data derive from a study of shared T cell receptors in the human thymus. The same data also contributed to another study, on human thymus T cells. That source reports: Samples came from healthy Finnish infants during open corrective cardiac surgery. Resections that were taken during corrective heart surgery supplied the thymus tissue. V and J gene usage appeared biased in thymic and blood repertoires. Related studies noted strongly shared thymic repertoires across unrelated people.

The chain is built from TRBV28 and TRBJ2-1; D may be TRBD2 (6 bases). This clonotype was obtained from a boy younger than two with a congenital heart defect. Material: thymocytes. The CDR3 nucleotides are TGTGCCAGCAGATGCGGGACTGACAATGAGCAGTTCTTC. This sequence encodes CASRCGTDNEQFF.